This TCR beta chain was profiled in a study of cytomegalovirus exposure and HLA in healthy donors. Study context: Of the donors genotyped, several hundred in all, around 76% fell in the Caucasian-associated ancestry cluster.

60 Vbeta and 13 Jbeta primers were used in PCR. Using immunoSEQ multiplex PCR, the repertoire was profiled, and TCRdb retains in-frame clones only, with some absent. This table holds more than 150,000 clones, 84% found once. The CDR3 totals 10 residues. V shed 2 bases and J shed 10 bases, with 9 bases lying between them. The germline gives CDR1 GTSNPN, CDR2 SVGIG (reference sequence). This receptor was identified in a girl aged 2-10 years in good health and CMV-seropositive. The chain links TRBV30 to TRBJ2-7, with D uncertain. Sequenced material: PBMCs. CDR3 protein: CAWSSGPQYF. The CDR3 bases are TGTGCCTGGAGTTCAGGTCCTCAGTACTTC.